Each of the 27 T cell receptor beta chains below was sequenced from the same sample in a study of blood T cell repertoires in COVID-19. Some clones are missing from TCRdb's copy, which holds only in-frame ones; the method was immunoSEQ multiplex PCR. The table includes 150,000 to 200,000 clones, approximately 86% detected once. The sample taken for sequencing was peripheral blood. These TCRs come from a man in his sixties or seventies with acute or convalescent COVID-19.

Here the CDR3 DNA reads TGTGCCAGCAGCTTTAATGGCCAGCCCCAGCATTTT. It encodes CASSFNGQPQHF. The V and J genes are TRBV11-2 and TRBJ1-5; D gene ambiguous. CDR1 is SGHAT and CDR2 is FQNNGV in the germline V gene. Trimming pared 3 bases from V and 7 bases from J, leaving 7 bases between. CDR3 length equals 12 residues.

The chain is built from TRBV4-3 and TRBJ1-2, with D perhaps matching TRBD1 (6 bases). The length of the CDR3 is 15 residues. V dropped 8 bases and J dropped 3 bases, with 19 bases sitting between them. Germline CDR1 LGHNA, CDR2 YSLEER. The CDR3 nucleotides read TGCGCCAGCTCGGGGGGCGGGGGGCACGACTATGGCTACACCTTC. Translating gives CASSGGGGHDYGYTF.

The CDR3 loop is CASSVGSQITEAFF. CDR3 DNA sequence: TGTGCCAGCAGCGTAGGTTCTCAGATCACTGAAGCTTTCTTT. The chain has TRBV9 and TRBJ1-1; no definite D call. The CDR3 is 14 residues long. The germline V and J ends were trimmed by 0 bases and 4 bases, with 10 bases remaining between them. Germline values: CDR1 SGDLS, CDR2 YYNGEE. Based on the CDR3 plus reference TRBV9 and TRBJ1-1, the full variable domain is DSGVTQTPKHLITATGQRVTLRCSPRSGDLSVYWYQQSLDQGLQFLIQYYNGEERAKGNILERFSAQQFPDLHSELNLSSLELGDSALYFCASSVGSQITEAFFGQGTRLTVV.

The DNA for the CDR3 is TGTGCCAGCAGCTTGCTCGGGCTAGCCCAGGAGACCCAGTACTTC. It translates to CASSLLGLAQETQYF. This chain connects TRBV7-3 to TRBJ2-5; D might be TRBD2 (5 bases). The V gene lost 3 bases and the J gene lost 5 bases, with 16 bases spanning the gap. CDR1 SGHTA and CDR2 FQGTGA come from the germline V gene. The CDR3 extends over 15 amino acids.

The rearrangement joins TRBV4-3 to TRBJ1-3; 10 bases are shared with TRBD1. The CDR3 is 15 amino acids. Germline CDR1 and CDR2: LGHNA and YSLEER. Trimming at V came to 3 bases and at J to 4 bases, leaving 3 bases not matched to a gene. The CDR3 is CASSHDRGPGNTIYF. DNA of the CDR3: TGCGCCAGCAGCCACGACAGGGGGCCAGGAAACACCATATATTTT.

The chain employs TRBV10-1 and TRBJ1-6; TRBD1 is a possible D gene (5 bases). The CDR3 contains 15 residues. Trimming shortened V by 9 bases and J by 8 bases, and 20 bases separated the two germline ends. From germline, CDR1 is WNHNN and CDR2 SYGVQD (reference sequence). The CDR3: CASSPQGDGHSPLHF. The CDR3 DNA reads as TGCGCCAGTTCTCCCCAGGGCGATGGACATTCACCCCTCCACTTT.

This rearrangement joins TRBV12-3 or TRBV12-4 to TRBJ2-5; D possibly corresponds to TRBD2 (6 bases). Between the trimmed V and J ends, which lost 3 bases and 5 bases, there was a span of 10 bases. The CDR3 is 13 residues long. This CDR3 is CASSFAGRETQYF. The CDR3 DNA is TGTGCCAGCAGTTTTGCAGGGAGGGAGACCCAGTACTTC.

The chain couples TRBV27 to TRBJ2-1; possible D gene TRBD2, 5 bases. In germline, CDR1 is MNHEY, CDR2 SMNVEV (reference sequence). The length of the CDR3 is 13 residues. Trimming removed 7 bases from V and 9 bases from J, with 16 bases in between. The CDR3 loop reads CASNAVLVGEQFF. In DNA, the CDR3 is TGTGCCAGCAATGCCGTACTAGTCGGTGAGCAGTTCTTC.

The chain couples TRBV6-4 to TRBJ2-5, with 9 bases identical to TRBD1. The junction had 12 bases not matched to a gene; V was cut back by 3 bases and J by 1 base. Germline V lookup: CDR1 MRHNA, CDR2 SNTAGT. The CDR3 covers 18 residues. The CDR3 nucleotides read TGTGCCAGCAGTGAGCCCGGGACAGGGCTACTAATCCAAGAGACCCAGTACTTC. As protein: CASSEPGTGLLIQETQYF.

Only a few counts were recorded for this clone. The V call is TRBV7-9, the J call TRBJ1-1; possible D gene TRBD1, 6 bases. V was shortened by 4 bases and J by 6 bases, with 12 bases between the two germline ends. This CDR3 has 13 amino acids. CDR1 and CDR2 (germline): SEHNR, FQNEAQ (reference sequence). CDR3 nucleotides: TGTGCCAGCAGCTCAGGGGTGACGGCTGAAGCTTTCTTT. Translated, it gives CASSSGVTAEAFF. The full variable domain, with the rest looked up from reference TRBV7-9 and TRBJ1-1, is DTGVSQNPRHKITKRGQNVTFRCDPISEHNRLYWYRQTLGQGPEFLTYFQNEAQLEKSRLLSDRFSAERPKGSFSTLEIQRTEQGDSAMYLCASSSGVTAEAFFGQGTRLTVV.

The rearrangement uses TRBV4-1 and TRBJ2-3; 13 bases are a match to TRBD2. The CDR3 spans 17 residues. Trimming removed 4 bases from V and 3 bases from J; junction bases left unmatched: 7. Per germline, CDR1 MGHRA and CDR2 YSYEKL. This CDR3 reads CASSLLGLAGVTDTQYF. Here the CDR3 DNA reads TGCGCCAGCAGCCTTTTAGGACTAGCGGGAGTTACAGATACGCAGTATTTT.

The genes are TRBV7-8 and TRBJ2-1, with a possible D match to TRBD1 (6 bases). The V and J ends lost 3 bases and 4 bases respectively, with 10 bases between them. The length of the CDR3 is 14 residues. CDR1 is SGHVS and CDR2 is FQNEAQ in the germline V gene. The CDR3 spells CASSFGQTYNEQFF. DNA for the CDR3: TGTGCCAGCAGCTTCGGACAGACGTACAATGAGCAGTTCTTC.

This clone was observed a single time. The rearrangement joins TRBV5-1 to TRBJ1-2; TRBD1 might be the D (6 bases). This CDR3 is 14 amino acids long. The ends were cut back, 5 bases at V and 3 bases at J, with 14 bases in the middle. Germline V gives CDR1 SGHRS, CDR2 YFSETQ. CDR3 residues: CASSGGQGHYGYTF. The CDR3 bases are TGCGCCAGCAGTGGCGGGCAGGGGCACTATGGCTACACCTTC.

V usage is TRBV6-6 and J usage is TRBJ2-7; 9 bases agree with TRBD1. The CDR3 totals 12 residues. CDR1 and CDR2 from the germline V gene are MNHNY and SVGAGI (reference sequence). J gave up 7 bases and V 7 bases, and 5 bases lay outside the gene matches. The CDR3 protein is CASTGTGWEQYF. The CDR3 DNA reads TGTGCCAGCACCGGGACAGGGTGGGAGCAGTACTTC.

This clone was recorded once. J is TRBJ2-2 and V is TRBV2; D remains ambiguous. CDR3 length equals 14 residues. The V gene lost 4 bases and the J gene lost 7 bases, with 13 bases spanning the gap. Germline V lookup: CDR1 SNHLY, CDR2 FYNNEI. Here the CDR3 reads CASSVRSHDGELFF. CDR3 bases: TGTGCCAGCAGTGTTCGGTCCCACGACGGGGAGCTGTTTTTT. Full variable domain (remainder filled in from reference TRBV2 and TRBJ2-2): EPEVTQTPSHQVTQMGQEVILRCVPISNHLYFYWYRQILGQKVEFLVSFYNNEISEKSEIFDDQFSVERPDGSNFTLKIRSTKLEDSAMYFCASSVRSHDGELFFGEGSRLTVL.

The chain combines TRBV7-2 with TRBJ2-3; 10 bases align to TRBD2. CDR1 is SGHTA, CDR2 FQGNSA, per germline. CDR3 length: 17 residues. V trimming: 4 bases; J trimming: 0 bases; junction bases outside the gene matches: 7. The CDR3 nucleotides are TGTGCCAGCAGCTCAAGAGCGGGGGGGCCTAGCACAGATACGCAGTATTTT. It encodes CASSSRAGGPSTDTQYF.

The chain uses TRBV12-5 and TRBJ1-3, with 7 bases aligning to TRBD1. CDR3 length: 17 amino acids. Trimming cost V 1 base and J 4 bases; bases outside gene matches: 10. Germline V gene sequence: CDR1 LGHNT, CDR2 FRNRAP. Here the CDR3 reads CASGLALVGGAGNTIYF. The CDR3 DNA reads as TGTGCTAGTGGTTTGGCACTCGTAGGGGGCGCGGGAAACACCATATATTTT.

The chain combines TRBV3-1 (or the pseudogene TRBV3-2) with TRBJ2-7; 8 bases line up with TRBD2. The trim removed 0 bases at V and 3 bases at J, leaving 7 bases unmatched. Germline CDR1 LGHDT, CDR2 YNNKEL (reference sequence). This CDR3 comprises 16 residues. CDR3 loop: CASSQDVSGGRYEQYF. CDR3 in DNA: TGTGCCAGCAGCCAAGATGTATCGGGGGGGCGCTACGAGCAGTACTTC.

This chain uses TRBV16 with TRBJ1-2, with D hard to call. Trimming removed 0 bases from V and 4 bases from J, with 9 bases in between. CDR1 KGHSY and CDR2 FQNENV come from the germline V gene. This CDR3 region has 14 residues. The CDR3 is CASSQSGGSYGYTF. CDR3 sequence (DNA): TGTGCCAGCAGCCAATCGGGAGGAAGCTATGGCTACACCTTC.

This chain joins TRBV2 and TRBJ2-6; tentative D call: TRBD1 (6 bases). This CDR3 contains 17 residues. Germline loops: CDR1 SNHLY, CDR2 FYNNEI. The V gene lost 7 bases and the J gene lost 0 bases, with 16 bases spanning the gap. CDR3 in DNA: TGTGCCAGCACCCCGGGACACGGCGTCTCTGGGGCCAACGTCCTGACTTTC. It encodes CASTPGHGVSGANVLTF.

V gene TRBV29-1 combines with J gene TRBJ1-2, with unresolved D. This CDR3 contains 16 residues. Germline CDR1 SQVTM, CDR2 ANQGSEA. Trimming cost V 3 bases and J 3 bases, with 20 bases left between them. The CDR3 protein is CSVDPIHGVEDYGYTF. The DNA for the CDR3 is TGCAGCGTTGATCCCATCCACGGAGTCGAGGACTATGGCTACACCTTC.

This chain uses TRBV2 with TRBJ1-4; possible D gene TRBD1, 6 bases. Deletions cut 3 bases from V and 5 bases from J, with 10 bases between. This CDR3 comprises 14 residues. Germline V gene lookup returns CDR1 SNHLY and CDR2 FYNNEI. The CDR3, as DNA: TGTGCCAGCAGTGACGGCAGGGGAAATGAAAAACTGTTTTTT. Protein product: CASSDGRGNEKLFF.

On this clone itself: A read error may produce the germline difference seen at one junction end. The chain recombines TRBV29-1 with TRBJ1-1; no clear D. CDR1 and CDR2 (germline): SQVTM, ANQGSEA. The CDR3 has 12 amino acids. The CDR3 spells CSATLEITETFF. CDR3 sequence (DNA): TGCAGCGCGACCCTGGAGATCACTGAAACTTTCTTT.

V usage is TRBV5-1 and J usage is TRBJ1-1; D not certain. The CDR3 spans 14 residues. V lost 1 base and J 4 bases, leaving 11 bases between the germline ends. CDR1 is SGHRS and CDR2 is YFSETQ in the germline V gene. The CDR3 DNA follows: TGCGCCAGCAGCTTGAATTGGGGAGTCACTGAAGCTTTCTTT. It specifies CASSLNWGVTEAFF.

The V and J genes are TRBV5-1 and TRBJ2-1, with TRBD2 as a possible D gene (6 bases). The V and J ends lost 4 bases and 7 bases respectively, with 21 bases between them. Germline-derived CDR1 and CDR2 are SGHRS and YFSETQ. The CDR3 extends over 16 amino acids. The CDR3 loop is CASSPTGTLGANEQFF. As DNA, the CDR3 is TGCGCCAGCAGCCCGACCGGGACTCTAGGGGCTAATGAGCAGTTCTTC.

The chain combines TRBV20-1 with TRBJ1-4; D not resolved. The germline V gene has CDR1 DFQATT and CDR2 SNEGSKA (reference sequence). With 5 bases removed from V and 8 bases from J, the gap between germline ends came to 9 bases. The CDR3 length is 11 residues. CDR3 coding DNA: TGCAGTGCTCGCCTAACGGAAAAACTGTTTTTT. It is translated as CSARLTEKLFF.

This rearrangement joins TRBV5-1 to TRBJ1-1; 8 bases match TRBD1. Germline V gene lookup returns CDR1 SGHRS and CDR2 YFSETQ. This CDR3 is 14 amino acids long. V shed 2 bases and J 4 bases; nucleotides not matched to a gene: 4. The CDR3, as DNA: TGCGCCAGCAGCTTTTATACAGGGGGCACTGAAGCTTTCTTT. Its translation is CASSFYTGGTEAFF.